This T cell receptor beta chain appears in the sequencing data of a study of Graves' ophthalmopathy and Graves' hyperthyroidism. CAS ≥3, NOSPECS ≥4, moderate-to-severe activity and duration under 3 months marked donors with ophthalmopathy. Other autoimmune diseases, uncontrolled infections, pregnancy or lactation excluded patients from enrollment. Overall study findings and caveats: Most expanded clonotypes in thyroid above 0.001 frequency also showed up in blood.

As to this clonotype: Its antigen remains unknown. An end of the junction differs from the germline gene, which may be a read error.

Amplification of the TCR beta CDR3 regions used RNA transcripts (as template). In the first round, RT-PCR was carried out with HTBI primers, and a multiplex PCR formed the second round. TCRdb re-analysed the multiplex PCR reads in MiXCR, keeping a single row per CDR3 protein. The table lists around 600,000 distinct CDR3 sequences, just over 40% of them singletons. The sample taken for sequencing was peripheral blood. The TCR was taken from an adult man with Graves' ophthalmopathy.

The CDR3 reads CASSSRRQGADQPQHF. The CDR3 coding sequence is TGTGCCAGCAGTAGCCGTCGCCAGGGGGCCGATCAGCCCCAGCATTTT. V and J are TRBV10-3 and TRBJ1-5, with 8 bases that match TRBD1. The CDR3 sequence is 16 residues long. CDR1 ENHRY and CDR2 SYGVKD come from the germline V gene.